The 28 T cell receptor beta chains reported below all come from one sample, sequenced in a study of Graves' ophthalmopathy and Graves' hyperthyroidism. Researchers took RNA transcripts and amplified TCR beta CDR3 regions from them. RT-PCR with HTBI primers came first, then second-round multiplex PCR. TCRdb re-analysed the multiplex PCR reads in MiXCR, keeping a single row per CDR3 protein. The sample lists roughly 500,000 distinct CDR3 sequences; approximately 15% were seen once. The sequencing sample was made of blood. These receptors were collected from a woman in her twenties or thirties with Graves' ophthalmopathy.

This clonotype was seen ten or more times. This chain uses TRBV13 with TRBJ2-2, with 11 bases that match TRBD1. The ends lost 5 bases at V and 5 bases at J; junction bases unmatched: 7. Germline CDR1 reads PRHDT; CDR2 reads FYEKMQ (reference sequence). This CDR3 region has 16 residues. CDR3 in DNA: TGTGCCAGCAGCCCGTCCGGGACAGGGGGAACCGGGGAGCTGTTTTTT. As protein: CASSPSGTGGTGELFF.

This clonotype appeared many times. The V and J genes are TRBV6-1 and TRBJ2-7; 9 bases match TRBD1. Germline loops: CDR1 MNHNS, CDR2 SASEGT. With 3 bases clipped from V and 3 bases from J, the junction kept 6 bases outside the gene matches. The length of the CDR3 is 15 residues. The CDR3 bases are TGTGCCAGCAGTGAGCGGGACAGGGCGAACTACGAGCAGTACTTC. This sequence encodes CASSERDRANYEQYF.

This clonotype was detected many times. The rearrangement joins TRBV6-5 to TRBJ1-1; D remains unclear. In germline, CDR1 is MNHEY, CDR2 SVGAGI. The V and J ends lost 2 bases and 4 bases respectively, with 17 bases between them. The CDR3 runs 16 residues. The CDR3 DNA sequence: TGTGCCAGCAGTTACGGAAGGTCGGGTTTGGGCACTGAAGCTTTCTTT. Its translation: CASSYGRSGLGTEAFF.

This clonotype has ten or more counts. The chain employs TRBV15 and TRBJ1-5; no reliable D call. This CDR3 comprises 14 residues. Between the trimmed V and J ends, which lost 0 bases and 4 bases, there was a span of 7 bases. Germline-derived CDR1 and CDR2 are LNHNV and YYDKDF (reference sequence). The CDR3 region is CATSRDMRNQPQHF. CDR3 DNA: TGTGCCACCAGCAGAGATATGAGAAATCAGCCCCAGCATTTT.

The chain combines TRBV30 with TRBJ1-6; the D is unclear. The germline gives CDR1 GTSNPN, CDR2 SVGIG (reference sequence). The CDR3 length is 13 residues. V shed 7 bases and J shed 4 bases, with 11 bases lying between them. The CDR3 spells CASHGEYNSPLHF. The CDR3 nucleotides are TGTGCCTCCCATGGGGAATATAATTCACCCCTCCACTTT.

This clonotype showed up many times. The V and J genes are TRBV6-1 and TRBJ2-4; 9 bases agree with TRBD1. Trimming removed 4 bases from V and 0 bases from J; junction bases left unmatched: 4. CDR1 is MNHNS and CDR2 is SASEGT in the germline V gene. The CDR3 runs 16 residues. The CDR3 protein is CASSARDRVAKNIQYF. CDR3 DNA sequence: TGTGCCAGCAGTGCGCGGGACAGGGTAGCCAAAAACATTCAGTACTTC.

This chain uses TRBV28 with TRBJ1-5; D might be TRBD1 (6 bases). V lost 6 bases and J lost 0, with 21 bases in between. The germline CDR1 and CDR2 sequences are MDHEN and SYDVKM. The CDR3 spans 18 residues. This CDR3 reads CASRPRGPSSISNQPQHF. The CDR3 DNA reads TGTGCCAGCAGACCCAGGGGCCCTTCATCTATTAGCAATCAGCCCCAGCATTTT.

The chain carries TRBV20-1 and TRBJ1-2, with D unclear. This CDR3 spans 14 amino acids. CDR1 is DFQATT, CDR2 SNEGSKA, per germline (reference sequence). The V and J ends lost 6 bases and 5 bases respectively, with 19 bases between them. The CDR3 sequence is CSAPGTGKWYGYTF. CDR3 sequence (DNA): TGCAGTGCCCCCGGTACGGGGAAATGGTATGGCTACACCTTC.

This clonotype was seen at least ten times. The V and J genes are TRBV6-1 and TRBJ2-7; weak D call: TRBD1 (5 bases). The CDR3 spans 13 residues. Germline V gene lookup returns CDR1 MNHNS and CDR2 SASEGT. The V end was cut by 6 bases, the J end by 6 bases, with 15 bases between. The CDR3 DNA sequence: TGTGCCAGCAGGAAGGGGCCTTTCCCCGAGCAGTACTTC. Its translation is CASRKGPFPEQYF.

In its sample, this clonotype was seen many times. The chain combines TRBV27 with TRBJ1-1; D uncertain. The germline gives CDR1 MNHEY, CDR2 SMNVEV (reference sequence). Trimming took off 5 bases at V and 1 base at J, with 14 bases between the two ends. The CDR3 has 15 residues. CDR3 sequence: CASSPLVEGNTEAFF. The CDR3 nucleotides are TGTGCCAGCAGTCCCCTAGTAGAAGGGAACACTGAAGCTTTCTTT.

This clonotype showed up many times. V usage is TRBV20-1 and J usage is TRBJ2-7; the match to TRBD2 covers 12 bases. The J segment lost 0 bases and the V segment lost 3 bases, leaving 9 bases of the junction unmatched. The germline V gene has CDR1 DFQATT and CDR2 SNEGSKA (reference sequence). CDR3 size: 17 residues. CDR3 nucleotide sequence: TGCAGTGCTAGGACCTCTAGCGGGGGGGCCTTCTCCTACGAGCAGTACTTC. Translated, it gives CSARTSSGGAFSYEQYF.

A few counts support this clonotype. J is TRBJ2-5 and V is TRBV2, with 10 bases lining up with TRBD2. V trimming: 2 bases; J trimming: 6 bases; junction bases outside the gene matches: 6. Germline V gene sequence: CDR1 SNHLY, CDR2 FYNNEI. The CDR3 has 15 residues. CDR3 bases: TGTGCCAGCAGTGAAAAGTCTAGCGGGGGCAAGACCCAGTACTTC. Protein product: CASSEKSSGGKTQYF.

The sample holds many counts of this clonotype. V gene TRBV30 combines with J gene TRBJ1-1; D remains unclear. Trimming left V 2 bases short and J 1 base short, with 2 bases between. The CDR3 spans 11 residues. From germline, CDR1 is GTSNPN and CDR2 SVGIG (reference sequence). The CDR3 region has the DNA TGTGCCTGGAGTCGGAACACTGAAGCTTTCTTT. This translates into CAWSRNTEAFF.

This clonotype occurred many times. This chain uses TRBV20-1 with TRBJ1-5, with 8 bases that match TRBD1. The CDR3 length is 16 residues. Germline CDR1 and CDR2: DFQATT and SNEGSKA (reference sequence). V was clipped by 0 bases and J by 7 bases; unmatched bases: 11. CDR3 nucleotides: TGCAGTGCTAGAGATCGGGCAGGGGGCGTCGGACAGCCCCAGCATTTT. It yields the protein CSARDRAGGVGQPQHF.

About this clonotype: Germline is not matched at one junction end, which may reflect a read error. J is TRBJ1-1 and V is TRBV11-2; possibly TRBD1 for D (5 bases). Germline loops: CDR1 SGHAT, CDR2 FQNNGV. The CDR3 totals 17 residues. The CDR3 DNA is TGTGCCAGCAGCTTAGATCGGGGCTCCCGCCCGAACACTGATGCTTTCTTT. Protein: CASSLDRGSRPNTDAFF.

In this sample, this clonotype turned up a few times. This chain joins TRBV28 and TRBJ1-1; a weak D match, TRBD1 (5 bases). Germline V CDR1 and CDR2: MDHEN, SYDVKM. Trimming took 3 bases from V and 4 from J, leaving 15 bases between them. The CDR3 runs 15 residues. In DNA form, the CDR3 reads TGTGCCAGCAGTTTGTCCCCAGGGCTCTTCACTGAAGCTTTCTTT. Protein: CASSLSPGLFTEAFF.

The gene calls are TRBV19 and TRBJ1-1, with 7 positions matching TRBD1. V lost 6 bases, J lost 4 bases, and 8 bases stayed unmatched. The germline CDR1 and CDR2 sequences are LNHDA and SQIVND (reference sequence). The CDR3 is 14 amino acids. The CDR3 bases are TGTGCCAGTAGCTCGACAGGGAGGGTCACTGAAGCTTTCTTT. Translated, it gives CASSSTGRVTEAFF.

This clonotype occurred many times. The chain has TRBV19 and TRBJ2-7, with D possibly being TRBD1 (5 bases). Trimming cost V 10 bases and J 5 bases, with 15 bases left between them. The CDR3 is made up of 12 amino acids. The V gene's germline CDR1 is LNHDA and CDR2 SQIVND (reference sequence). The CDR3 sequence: CATRAGPDEQYF. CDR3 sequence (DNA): TGTGCCACCCGGGCAGGGCCGGACGAGCAGTACTTC.

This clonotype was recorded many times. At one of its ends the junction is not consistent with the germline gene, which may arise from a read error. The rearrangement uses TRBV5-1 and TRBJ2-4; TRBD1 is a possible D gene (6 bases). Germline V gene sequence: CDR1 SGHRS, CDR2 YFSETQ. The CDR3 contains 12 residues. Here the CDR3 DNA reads TGCGCCAGCAGCGCACAGGGTAACATTAAGTACTTC. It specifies CASSAQGNIKYF.

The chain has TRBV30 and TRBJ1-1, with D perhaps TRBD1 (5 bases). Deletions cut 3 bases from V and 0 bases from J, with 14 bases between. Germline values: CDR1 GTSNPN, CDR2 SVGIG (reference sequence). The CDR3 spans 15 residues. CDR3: CAWRKKGLLNTEAFF. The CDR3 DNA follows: TGTGCCTGGAGGAAAAAGGGGCTTTTGAACACTGAAGCTTTCTTT.

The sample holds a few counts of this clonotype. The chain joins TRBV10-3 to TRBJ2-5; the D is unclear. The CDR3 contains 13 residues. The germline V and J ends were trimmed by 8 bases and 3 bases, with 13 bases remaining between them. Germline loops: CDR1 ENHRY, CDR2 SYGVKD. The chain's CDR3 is CAIRPAAEETQYF. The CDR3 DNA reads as TGTGCCATCCGACCGGCAGCCGAAGAGACCCAGTACTTC.

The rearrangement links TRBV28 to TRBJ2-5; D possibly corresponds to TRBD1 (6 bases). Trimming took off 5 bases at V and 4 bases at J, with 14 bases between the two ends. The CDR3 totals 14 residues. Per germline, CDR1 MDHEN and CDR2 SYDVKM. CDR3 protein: CASSIKTGRETQYF. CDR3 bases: TGTGCCAGCAGTATAAAGACAGGACGAGAGACCCAGTACTTC.

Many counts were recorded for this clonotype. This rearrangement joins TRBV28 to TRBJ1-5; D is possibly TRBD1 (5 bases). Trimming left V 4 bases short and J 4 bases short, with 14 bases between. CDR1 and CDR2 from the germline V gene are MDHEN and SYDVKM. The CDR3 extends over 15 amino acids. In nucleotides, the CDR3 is TGTGCCAGCAGTTCCTCCGGGGCGAGGAATCAGCCCCAGCATTTT. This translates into CASSSSGARNQPQHF.

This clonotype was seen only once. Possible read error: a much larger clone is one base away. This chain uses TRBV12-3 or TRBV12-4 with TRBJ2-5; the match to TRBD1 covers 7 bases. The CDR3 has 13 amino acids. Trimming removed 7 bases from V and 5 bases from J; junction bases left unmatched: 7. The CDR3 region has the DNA TGTGCCAGCACCACAGGGGATAGGGAGACCCAGTACTTC. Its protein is CASTTGDRETQYF.

The CDR3 spells CASSSKSGTSRSYEQYF. The CDR3 DNA follows: TGTGCCAGCAGCTCAAAATCCGGGACTAGCCGCTCCTACGAGCAGTACTTC. This rearrangement joins TRBV13 to TRBJ2-7; 9 nucleotides line up with TRBD2. This CDR3 contains 17 residues. CDR1 is PRHDT, CDR2 FYEKMQ, per germline (reference sequence). V lost 4 bases and J lost 0; bases outside the gene matches: 10.

DNA of the CDR3: TGTGCCAGCAGTTTAGCGGGGGTGATCACTGAAGCTTTCTTT. This sequence encodes CASSLAGVITEAFF. V gene TRBV12-3 or TRBV12-4 combines with J gene TRBJ1-1, with a possible D match to TRBD1 (5 bases). This CDR3 region has 14 residues. V dropped 0 bases and J dropped 4 bases, with 9 bases sitting between them.

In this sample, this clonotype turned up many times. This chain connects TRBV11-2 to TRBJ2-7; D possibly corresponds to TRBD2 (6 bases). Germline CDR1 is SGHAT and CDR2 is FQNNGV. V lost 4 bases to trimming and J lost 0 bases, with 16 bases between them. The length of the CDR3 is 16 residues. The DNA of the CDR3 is TGTGCCAGCAGCTCCTTAGCGGTAACCGCCTCCTACGAGCAGTACTTC. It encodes CASSSLAVTASYEQYF.

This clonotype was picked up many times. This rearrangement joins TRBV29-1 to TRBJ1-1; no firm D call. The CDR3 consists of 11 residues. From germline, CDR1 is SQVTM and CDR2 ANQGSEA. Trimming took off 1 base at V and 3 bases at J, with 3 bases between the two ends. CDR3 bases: TGCAGCGTTGAAGGGGACACTGAAGCTTTCTTT. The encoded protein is CSVEGDTEAFF. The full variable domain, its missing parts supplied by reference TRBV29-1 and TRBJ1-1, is SAVISQKPSRDICQRGTSLTIQCQVDSQVTMMFWYRQQPGQSLTLIATANQGSEATYESGFVIDKFPISRPNLTFSTLTVSNMSPEDSSIYLCSVEGDTEAFFGQGTRLTVV.